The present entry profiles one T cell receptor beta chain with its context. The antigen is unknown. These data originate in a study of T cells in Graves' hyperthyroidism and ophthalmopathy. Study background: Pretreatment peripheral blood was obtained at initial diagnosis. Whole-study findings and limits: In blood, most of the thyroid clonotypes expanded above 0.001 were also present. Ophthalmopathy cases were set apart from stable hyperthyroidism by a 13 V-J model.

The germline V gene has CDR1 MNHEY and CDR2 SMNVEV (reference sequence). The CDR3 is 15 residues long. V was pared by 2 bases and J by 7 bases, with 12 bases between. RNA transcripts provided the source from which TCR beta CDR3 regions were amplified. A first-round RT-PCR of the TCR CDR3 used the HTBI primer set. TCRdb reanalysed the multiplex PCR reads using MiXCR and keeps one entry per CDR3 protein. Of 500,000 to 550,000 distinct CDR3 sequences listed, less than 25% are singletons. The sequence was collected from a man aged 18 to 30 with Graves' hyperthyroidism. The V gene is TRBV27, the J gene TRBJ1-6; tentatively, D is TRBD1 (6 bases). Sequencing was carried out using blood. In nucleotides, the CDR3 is TGTGCCAGCAGTTTACTCACAGGGATCAATTCACCCCTCCACTTT. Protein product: CASSLLTGINSPLHF.